Listed below are T cell receptor beta chains from one sample, sequenced in a study of a mutant IDH1 vaccine in newly diagnosed glioma. Their specific antigens are unknown. The protocol was immunoSEQ multiplex PCR, while the TCRdb copy is restricted to in-frame clones and leaves out a portion. The data hold about 40,000 clones, with about four fifths observed a single time. The input for sequencing was PBMCs, taken from a glioma patient whose treatment included an IDH1 peptide vaccine. These receptor sequences come from a man between 40 and 49 years old with glioma. Both conserved end residues are part of each CDR3. D genes are given only for firm matches. A clone size is listed for some rows: how often the clone was seen (once, few, many), or a class if it is expanded.

V gene	D gene	clone size	J gene	CDR3 protein	CDR3 DNA
TRBV15	TRBD1	NA	TRBJ2-2	CATKTRDRVTGELFF	TGTGCCACTAAAACCCGGGACAGGGTCACCGGGGAGCTGTTTTTT
TRBV5-4	NA	NA	TRBJ2-7	CASSLGGLWEQYF	TGTGCCAGCAGCTTGGGTGGATTATGGGAGCAGTACTTC
TRBV5-1	NA	NA	TRBJ2-1	CASSLLARPDEQFF	TGCGCCAGCAGCTTACTAGCCCGGCCTGATGAGCAGTTCTTC
TRBV29-1	NA	NA	TRBJ1-5	CSVGGGNQPQHF	TGCAGCGTGGGGGGGGGCAATCAGCCCCAGCATTTT
TRBV11-3	NA	few	TRBJ2-6	CASSLGSGGANVLTF	TGTGCCAGCAGCTTAGGCTCGGGTGGGGCCAACGTCCTGACTTTC
TRBV19	NA	NA	TRBJ1-5	CASSIIQSQPQHF	TGTGCCAGTAGTATCATCCAGAGTCAGCCCCAGCATTTT
TRBV4-2	NA	NA	TRBJ2-1	CASSQDWGVEQFF	TGTGCCAGCAGCCAAGATTGGGGAGTAGAGCAGTTCTTC
TRBV5-1	TRBD2	NA	TRBJ2-7	CASSSGLAGTYEQYF	TGCGCCAGCAGCTCGGGACTAGCGGGGACTTACGAGCAGTACTTC
TRBV15	NA	once	TRBJ1-1	CATSREPSTEAFF	TGTGCCACCAGCAGAGAGCCGAGCACTGAAGCTTTCTTT
TRBV19	NA	NA	TRBJ1-3	CASSMFGNTIYF	TGTGCCAGTAGTATGTTCGGAAACACCATATATTTT
TRBV6-4	TRBD1	NA	TRBJ2-7	CASSAGQGKQYF	TGTGCCAGCAGTGCAGGACAGGGCAAGCAGTACTTC
TRBV14	TRBD2	NA	TRBJ2-7	CASRHSGSLGYEQYF	TGTGCCAGCAGACATAGCGGGAGTTTGGGCTACGAGCAGTACTTC
TRBV13	TRBD2	NA	TRBJ2-2	CASSLWASGYTGELFF	TGTGCCAGCAGCTTATGGGCTAGCGGTTACACCGGGGAGCTGTTTTTT
TRBV15	NA	NA	TRBJ2-5	CATSRDVRETQYF	TGTGCCACCAGCAGAGATGTGAGGGAGACCCAGTACTTC
TRBV6-6	NA	few	TRBJ1-5	CASSFGPGTDQPQHF	TGTGCCAGCAGTTTCGGCCCCGGGACGGATCAGCCCCAGCATTTT
TRBV18	NA	NA	TRBJ2-2	CASSPLATLNTGELFF	TGTGCCAGCTCACCACTCGCTACATTGAACACCGGGGAGCTGTTTTTT
TRBV2	NA	NA	TRBJ1-2	CASSGNRYGYTF	TGTGCCAGCAGTGGGAACCGCTATGGCTACACCTTC
TRBV4-2	TRBD2	NA	TRBJ2-1	CASSQELMGFSGFYNEQFF	TGTGCCAGCAGCCAAGAGTTAATGGGATTTAGCGGGTTTTACAATGAGCAGTTCTTC
TRBV2	NA	NA	TRBJ2-2	CASSEIGVTGELFF	TGTGCCAGCAGTGAGATCGGGGTGACCGGGGAGCTGTTTTTT
TRBV4-3	NA	NA	TRBJ2-7	CASSQDRPSDNLIYEQYF	TGCGCCAGCAGCCAAGATCGGCCTAGCGACAACCTAATCTACGAGCAGTACTTC
TRBV28	NA	few	TRBJ1-5	CASTPAVRGSNQPQHF	TGTGCCAGCACCCCCGCAGTCAGGGGTAGCAATCAGCCCCAGCATTTT
TRBV6-6	NA	NA	TRBJ2-7	CASTSRPGVSSYEQYF	TGTGCCAGCACCTCCAGGCCGGGGGTTAGCTCCTACGAGCAGTACTTC
TRBV18	NA	NA	TRBJ2-6	CASSPLPRPSGANVLTF	TGTGCCAGCTCACCCCTGCCTCGGCCCTCTGGGGCCAACGTCCTGACTTTC
TRBV7-2	TRBD2	NA	TRBJ2-7	CASSLEFPGSLAGDYEQYF	TGTGCCAGCAGCTTAGAGTTCCCAGGCAGCCTTGCGGGAGATTACGAGCAGTACTTC
TRBV28	NA	NA	TRBJ1-5	CASSPPGGNQPQHF	TGTGCCAGCAGTCCCCCGGGCGGCAATCAGCCCCAGCATTTT
TRBV23-1	NA	NA	TRBJ2-7	CAIRGGRSYEQYF	TGCGCCATCAGGGGGGGGCGCTCCTACGAGCAGTACTTC
TRBV5-1	TRBD1	NA	TRBJ2-7	CASSLWDRGYEQYF	TGCGCCAGCAGCCTCTGGGACAGGGGTTACGAGCAGTACTTC
TRBV14	TRBD2	once	TRBJ2-3	CASRRTSSTDTQYF	TGTGCCAGCAGGCGGACTAGCAGCACAGATACGCAGTATTTT
TRBV21-1	NA	NA	TRBJ2-2	CASSKGTANTGELFF	TGTGCCAGCAGCAAAGGTACGGCGAACACCGGGGAGCTGTTTTTT
TRBV6-5	TRBD2	NA	TRBJ2-3	CASSYTGRLAGYTQYF	TGTGCCAGCAGTTACACCGGGCGGCTAGCGGGGTATACGCAGTATTTT
TRBV6-5	NA	NA	TRBJ1-2	CASSYDGAGYGYTF	TGTGCCAGCAGTTACGATGGGGCTGGCTATGGCTACACCTTC
TRBV7-8	TRBD2	NA	TRBJ2-3	CASSSIAGGYPPDTQYF	TGTGCCAGCAGCTCCATAGCGGGAGGGTACCCCCCAGATACGCAGTATTTT
TRBV5-6	TRBD2	NA	TRBJ2-1	CASSSLAGSYNEQFF	TGTGCCAGCAGCTCACTAGCGGGCTCCTACAATGAGCAGTTCTTC
TRBV19	TRBD1	once	TRBJ1-1	CASSVQGSSTEAFF	TGTGCCAGTAGTGTACAGGGGTCGAGCACTGAAGCTTTCTTT
TRBV2	NA	once	TRBJ2-2	CATRAGNANTGELFF	TGTGCCACCAGGGCTGGAAACGCGAACACCGGGGAGCTGTTTTTT
TRBV27	NA	NA	TRBJ2-7	CASSLGPNGHEQYF	TGTGCCAGCAGTTTAGGCCCAAACGGGCACGAGCAGTACTTC
TRBV27	TRBD2	NA	TRBJ2-1	CASRPLAGGPRTYNEQFF	TGTGCCAGCAGACCACTAGCGGGAGGGCCTCGGACCTACAATGAGCAGTTCTTC
TRBV7-8	NA	NA	TRBJ2-2	CASSLRGGNTGELFF	TGTGCCAGCAGCCTAAGGGGGGGGAACACCGGGGAGCTGTTTTTT
TRBV2	TRBD2	NA	TRBJ2-1	CASSEGRLAEDNEQFF	TGTGCCAGCAGTGAAGGGCGTCTAGCGGAAGACAATGAGCAGTTCTTC
TRBV27	TRBD1	NA	TRBJ2-7	CASSLYRGSSYEQYF	TGTGCCAGCAGTTTGTACAGGGGGAGCTCCTACGAGCAGTACTTC
TRBV5-4	TRBD2	NA	TRBJ2-7	CASSLGGTSSYEQYF	TGTGCCAGCAGCTTGGGGGGGACTAGCTCCTACGAGCAGTACTTC
TRBV2	TRBD1	NA	TRBJ1-1	CASRLRQGRSEAFF	TGTGCCAGCAGGTTAAGACAGGGGAGGTCTGAAGCTTTCTTT
TRBV5-1	NA	NA	TRBJ2-1	CASSLAGDDEQFF	TGCGCCAGCAGCTTGGCCGGTGACGATGAGCAGTTCTTC
TRBV6-6	NA	NA	TRBJ2-2	CASSAEVRENTGELFF	TGTGCCAGCAGTGCCGAGGTCCGGGAGAACACCGGGGAGCTGTTTTTT
TRBV5-5	NA	NA	TRBJ1-2	CASSRTEPNYGYTF	TGTGCCAGCAGCCGGACAGAGCCCAACTATGGCTACACCTTC
TRBV19	TRBD2	NA	TRBJ2-3	CASRTSGKDTQYF	TGTGCCAGTCGGACTAGCGGGAAGGATACGCAGTATTTT
TRBV6-6	NA	NA	TRBJ2-3	CASRPSNRADTQYF	TGTGCCAGCAGACCGTCCAACAGGGCAGATACGCAGTATTTT
TRBV7-8	TRBD1	NA	TRBJ2-5	CASSLASGTAQETQYF	TGTGCCAGCAGCTTAGCCTCCGGGACAGCGCAAGAGACCCAGTACTTC
TRBV18	NA	NA	TRBJ1-1	CASSQQTNSRGDTEAFF	TGTGCCAGCTCACAACAGACTAACTCGCGGGGGGACACTGAAGCTTTCTTT